This T cell receptor (beta chain) was observed in a study of shared clonotypes between healthy human individuals. Overall study: Aged 18 to 49, the donors were two women and a few men.

Each subset's genomic DNA was shared equally among a number of immunoSEQ plates. Per the authors' pipeline: Filtering was not the same, since immunoSEQ gave junction-only sequences without quality scores. Sequencing used immunoSEQ multiplex PCR; TCRdb keeps in-frame clones, though not all of them. V, J and clone size were drawn from that table, and D and trimming were deduced from the DNA. The data contain about 1.4 million clones, approximately 97% of them singletons. Nashville, Tennessee was home to all donors, who were Caucasian adults. Looked up from germline, CDR1 is SGHKS and CDR2 is YYEKEE (reference sequence). Trimming shortened V by 3 bases and J by 4 bases, and 13 bases separated the two germline ends. The CDR3 has 14 amino acids. This clone occurred once.

Material for sequencing was naive CD4+ T cells sorted from blood. Sample subset: CD45RA+ positively selected. The rearrangement joins TRBV5-5 to TRBJ2-5; D remains ambiguous. The receptor was derived from a man younger than 40 in good health. The CDR3, as DNA: TGTGCCAGCAGCTCCCGAAGCGAAGGAGAGACCCAGTACTTC. It is translated as CASSSRSEGETQYF.